The 28 T cell receptor beta chains below all came from one sample that was sequenced in a study of T cell changes during pregnancy in multiple sclerosis. Measured with immunoSEQ multiplex PCR; TCRdb has only the in-frame clones, and not every one. The table lists 60,000 to 65,000 clones, less than 95% of them singletons. Sequencing used peripheral blood, obtained in the second trimester of pregnancy. Every receptor here comes from a female donor in good health, enrolled as a control in a pregnancy study.

The chain combines TRBV30 with TRBJ2-7; 7 bases agree with TRBD1. The germline CDR1 and CDR2 sequences are GTSNPN and SVGIG (reference sequence). The CDR3 loop spans 14 amino acids. V dropped 1 base and J dropped 4; count of bases not matched to a gene: 7. The CDR3 reads CAWSAGQFSYEQYF. The CDR3 coding sequence is TGTGCCTGGAGTGCGGGACAGTTCTCGTACGAGCAGTACTTC.

The chain couples TRBV5-1 to TRBJ2-7; perhaps TRBD1 as D (6 bases). With 0 bases removed from V and 1 base from J, the gap between germline ends came to 8 bases. This CDR3 has 14 residues. Germline lookup yields CDR1 SGHRS and CDR2 YFSETQ. The CDR3 region has the DNA TGCGCCAGCAGCTTGGGACAGGCTTCCTACGAGCAGTACTTC. This gives the protein CASSLGQASYEQYF.

This chain joins TRBV28 and TRBJ2-5, with 9 bases that match TRBD2. The CDR3 contains 14 residues. V lost 5 bases and J lost 4; bases outside the gene matches: 5. Germline loops: CDR1 MDHEN, CDR2 SYDVKM. The CDR3 region is CASSDSGRRETQYF. CDR3 sequence (DNA): TGTGCCAGCAGTGATAGCGGGAGAAGAGAGACCCAGTACTTC. The variable domain in full, completed from reference TRBV28 and TRBJ2-5, reads DVKVTQSSRYLVKRTGEKVFLECVQDMDHENMFWYRQDPGLGLRLIYFSYDVKMKEKGDIPEGYSVSREKKERFSLILESASTNQTSMYLCASSDSGRRETQYFGPGTRLLVL.

The J gene is TRBJ1-3, the V gene TRBV19; D possibly corresponds to TRBD1 (6 bases). With 6 bases removed from V and 2 bases from J, the gap between germline ends came to 8 bases. Looked up from germline, CDR1 is LNHDA and CDR2 is SQIVND (reference sequence). CDR3 length: 13 amino acids. Here the CDR3 reads CASRPGAGNTIYF. The CDR3 region has the DNA TGTGCCAGTAGGCCAGGGGCTGGAAACACCATATATTTT. Combining the CDR3 with reference TRBV19 and TRBJ1-3 gives the whole variable domain DGGITQSPKYLFRKEGQNVTLSCEQNLNHDAMYWYRQDPGQGLRLIYYSQIVNDFQKGDIAEGYSVSREKKESFPLTVTSAQKNPTAFYLCASRPGAGNTIYFGEGSWLTVV.

V usage is TRBV21-1 and J usage is TRBJ2-7; the table's D call, TRBD2, has no DNA check behind it. TRBV21-1 is termed a pseudogene. The CDR3 extends over 14 amino acids. The DNA of the CDR3 is TGTGCCCTGAGGCCGCGCGGGGGATTCTACGAGCAGTACTTC. Protein product: CALRPRGGFYEQYF.

This clone came up once. The rearrangement uses TRBV27 and TRBJ1-1; no clear D. There are 14 residues in the CDR3. Trimming removed 3 bases at V and 0 bases at J, with 8 bases between. CDR1 is MNHEY and CDR2 is SMNVEV in the germline V gene (reference sequence). CDR3 in DNA: TGTGCCAGCAGTTTGGTCGGGGTGAACACTGAAGCTTTCTTT. It is translated as CASSLVGVNTEAFF.

This clone has only one observation. The V gene is TRBV9, the J gene TRBJ2-3; no definite D call. The germline CDR1 and CDR2 sequences are SGDLS and YYNGEE. The CDR3 runs to 13 residues. The V gene lost 3 bases and the J gene lost 6 bases, with 11 bases spanning the gap. The CDR3, as DNA: TGTGCCAGCAGCGCTCACAGACCGGATACGCAGTATTTT. Translation gives CASSAHRPDTQYF.

The CDR3 DNA reads as TGCAGCGTGATTACTTCCGGGACAGGAATCTATGGCTACACCTTC. Translation gives CSVITSGTGIYGYTF. V gene TRBV29-1 combines with J gene TRBJ1-2; the match to TRBD1 covers 8 bases. CDR1 and CDR2 from the germline V gene are SQVTM and ANQGSEA. This CDR3 spans 15 amino acids. After removal of 6 bases from V and 4 bases from J, the junction contained 13 bases not matched to a gene.

Worth noting for this clone: At one end, the junction sequence differs from germline, possibly due to a read error. Other nucleotide sequences in the sample specify the same CDR3. The V call is TRBV6-5, the J call TRBJ2-7; the D is unclear. The CDR3 length is 14 residues. Germline lookup yields CDR1 MNHEY and CDR2 SVGAGI. The CDR3 reads CASSYSYSTYEQYF. CDR3 in DNA: TGTGCCAGCAGCTACTCGTACAGCACCTACGAGCAGTACTTC.

The chain couples TRBV7-6 to TRBJ2-1; 9 positions agree with TRBD2. V trimming: 5 bases; J trimming: 9 bases; junction bases outside the gene matches: 8. The CDR3 extends over 14 amino acids. Per germline, CDR1 SGHVS and CDR2 FNYEAQ. CDR3 loop: CASSPLAGVGEQFF. CDR3 nucleotide sequence: TGTGCCAGCAGCCCATTAGCGGGGGTGGGTGAGCAGTTCTTC.

The chain links TRBV5-1 to TRBJ2-5; 7 positions agree with TRBD2. Germline CDR1 and CDR2: SGHRS and YFSETQ. With 0 bases clipped from V and 2 bases from J, the junction kept 7 bases outside the gene matches. This CDR3 contains 16 residues. Here the CDR3 DNA reads TGCGCCAGCAGCTTGGGCGGCGGGGGAAGACAAGAGACCCAGTACTTC. The encoded protein is CASSLGGGGRQETQYF.

A remark on this clone: A junction boundary mismatches the germline segment, possibly from a read error. The V gene is TRBV20-1, the J gene TRBJ2-1; D is unclear. Per germline, CDR1 DFQATT and CDR2 SNEGSKA (reference sequence). The CDR3 totals 10 residues. The CDR3 region has the DNA TGCAGTGCTAGTCGCGTATATCCCCTCTTC. Protein product: CSASRVYPLF.

This clone is a singleton in its sample. The same CDR3 arises from other DNA sequences in this sample as well. The V call is TRBV2, the J call TRBJ1-4, with a weak D call TRBD1 (5 bases). Trimming shortened V by 7 bases and J by 10 bases, and 19 bases separated the two germline ends. The CDR3 extends over 14 amino acids. Germline CDR1 SNHLY, CDR2 FYNNEI. The CDR3 DNA is TGTGCCAGCACCCCGGGGGATACGGGAGGAAAACTGTTTTTT. Translated: CASTPGDTGGKLFF.

This clone appeared a single time. This sequence joins TRBV6-1 and TRBJ1-5; possibly TRBD1 for D (5 bases). Germline V gene sequence: CDR1 MNHNS, CDR2 SASEGT. The CDR3 covers 14 residues. V lost 2 bases and J lost 6, with 11 bases in between. As DNA, the CDR3 is TGTGCCAGCAGTGAATCGACAGTGGGTCAGCCCCAGCATTTT. This translates into CASSESTVGQPQHF.

V gene TRBV7-8 combines with J gene TRBJ2-2; D is uncertain. V shed 4 bases and J shed 1 base, with 10 bases lying between them. This CDR3 contains 15 residues. Germline CDR1 is SGHVS and CDR2 is FQNEAQ. CDR3 sequence: CASSSPLVNTGELFF. CDR3 in DNA: TGTGCCAGCAGCTCCCCTTTAGTGAACACCGGGGAGCTGTTTTTT.

The chain uses TRBV5-1 and TRBJ2-1, with TRBD2 as a possible D gene (7 bases). V was pared by 5 bases and J by 0 bases, with 18 bases between. CDR3 size: 17 residues. Germline V gene lookup returns CDR1 SGHRS and CDR2 YFSETQ. The CDR3, as DNA: TGCGCCAGCAGTGGACGGGGGGCGCAGTACTCCTACAATGAGCAGTTCTTC. Amino acids: CASSGRGAQYSYNEQFF. The variable domain in full, with the rest retrieved from reference TRBV5-1 and TRBJ2-1, is KAGVTQTPRYLIKTRGQQVTLSCSPISGHRSVSWYQQTPGQGLQFLFEYFSETQRNKGNFPGRFSGRQFSNSRSEMNVSTLELGDSALYLCASSGRGAQYSYNEQFFGPGTRLTVL.

The chain joins TRBV14 to TRBJ1-2; D is undetermined. Germline CDR1 is SGHDN and CDR2 is FVKESK. CDR3 size: 13 residues. The V end was cut by 2 bases, the J end by 8 bases, with 12 bases between. The DNA for the CDR3 is TGTGCCAGCAGCCAATACGAGGGAGCCGGCTACACCTTC. It encodes CASSQYEGAGYTF.

This clone was observed once. A junction boundary mismatches the germline segment, possibly from a read error. This chain joins TRBV7-7 and TRBJ2-5; the D gene is possibly TRBD2 (5 bases). The V gene's germline CDR1 is SSHAT and CDR2 FNYEAQ (reference sequence). This CDR3 is 15 amino acids long. In nucleotides, the CDR3 is TGTGCTAGCAGCTTGGGTAGTAGCGTTCAAGAGACCCAGTACTTC. It translates to CASSLGSSVQETQYF.

This chain uses TRBV9 with TRBJ2-2, with 8 bases identical to TRBD1. The CDR3 consists of 14 residues. Unmatched junction bases numbered 4, after V lost 5 bases and J lost 4 bases. CDR1 is SGDLS and CDR2 is YYNGEE in the germline V gene. The CDR3 loop reads CASRTTGGTGELFF. The CDR3 DNA sequence: TGTGCCAGCAGAACTACAGGGGGCACCGGGGAGCTGTTTTTT.

The V call is TRBV19, the J call TRBJ2-2; 7 nucleotides agree with TRBD1. Germline-derived CDR1 and CDR2 are LNHDA and SQIVND (reference sequence). This CDR3 is built from 15 residues. V trimming: 8 bases; J trimming: 0 bases; junction bases outside the gene matches: 6. CDR3 sequence (DNA): TGTGCCAGTTTCTCCGGGACAGCGAACACCGGGGAGCTGTTTTTT. The encoded protein is CASFSGTANTGELFF.

The chain has TRBV6-6 and TRBJ1-6; 9 nucleotides line up with TRBD1. V lost 6 bases to trimming and J lost 6 bases; unmatched junction nucleotides: 6. Germline-derived CDR1 and CDR2 are MNHNY and SVGAGI (reference sequence). The CDR3 consists of 15 residues. CDR3 nucleotide sequence: TGTGCCAGCAGACGGGACAGGGACCCTAATTCACCCCTCCACTTT. Translated, it gives CASRRDRDPNSPLHF.

The chain is built from TRBV27 and TRBJ1-4; D not resolved. Trimming took 6 bases from V and 5 from J, leaving 13 bases between them. The germline CDR1 and CDR2 sequences are MNHEY and SMNVEV (reference sequence). The CDR3 runs 14 residues. CDR3 coding DNA: TGTGCCAGCAGCCCCCGGACTTCAAATGAAAAACTGTTTTTT. Translation gives CASSPRTSNEKLFF.

The rearrangement uses TRBV7-9 and TRBJ2-1, with 8 bases matching TRBD1. Germline CDR1 reads SEHNR; CDR2 reads FQNEAQ (reference sequence). V shed 11 bases and J 3 bases; nucleotides not matched to a gene: 6. CDR3 length: 13 amino acids. DNA of the CDR3: TGTGCCGGAAGTGGACAGGGCTACAATGAGCAGTTCTTC. Its protein is CAGSGQGYNEQFF.

The chain has TRBV9 and TRBJ2-1; D is uncertain. Germline V gives CDR1 SGDLS, CDR2 YYNGEE. Between the trimmed V and J ends, which lost 2 bases and 5 bases, there was a span of 17 bases. The CDR3 totals 16 residues. The CDR3 nucleotides read TGTGCCAGCAGCGTGTCTTTGGAGAGACTGAACAATGAGCAGTTCTTC. It is translated as CASSVSLERLNNEQFF.

The rearrangement links TRBV19 to TRBJ2-7; 8 bases are a match to TRBD1. The CDR3 length is 13 residues. The V gene end was trimmed by 1 base and the J gene end by 7 bases; junction bases not matched to a gene: 3. The germline CDR1 and CDR2 sequences are LNHDA and SQIVND (reference sequence). The CDR3 loop is CASSIGTGWEQYF. DNA of the CDR3: TGTGCCAGTAGTATAGGGACAGGGTGGGAGCAGTACTTC.

This chain uses TRBV9 with TRBJ2-1, with D perhaps matching TRBD1 (6 bases). The V gene's germline CDR1 is SGDLS and CDR2 YYNGEE. This CDR3 contains 11 residues. Trimming cost V 3 bases and J 11 bases, with 9 bases left between them. The CDR3, as DNA: TGTGCCAGCAGCGCAGGGGAGAAGCAGTTCTTC. Amino acid sequence: CASSAGEKQFF.

This clone is a singleton in its sample. The chain links TRBV2 to TRBJ2-5; TRBD2 agrees at 13 bases. The germline V gene has CDR1 SNHLY and CDR2 FYNNEI. CDR3 length: 15 residues. The V and J ends lost 6 bases and 6 bases, in that order; junction bases with no gene match: 7. DNA for the CDR3: TGTGCCAGCAGATCACTAGCGGGGGGGATCCAGACCCAGTACTTC. It yields the protein CASRSLAGGIQTQYF.

J is TRBJ2-7 and V is TRBV6-1; 7 bases agree with TRBD2. V shed 10 bases and J 2 bases; nucleotides not matched to a gene: 2. Per the germline V gene, CDR1 is MNHNS and CDR2 is SASEGT. The CDR3 contains 11 residues. The CDR3 bases are TGTGCCATCGGGGGGACCTACGAGCAGTACTTC. It is translated as CAIGGTYEQYF.